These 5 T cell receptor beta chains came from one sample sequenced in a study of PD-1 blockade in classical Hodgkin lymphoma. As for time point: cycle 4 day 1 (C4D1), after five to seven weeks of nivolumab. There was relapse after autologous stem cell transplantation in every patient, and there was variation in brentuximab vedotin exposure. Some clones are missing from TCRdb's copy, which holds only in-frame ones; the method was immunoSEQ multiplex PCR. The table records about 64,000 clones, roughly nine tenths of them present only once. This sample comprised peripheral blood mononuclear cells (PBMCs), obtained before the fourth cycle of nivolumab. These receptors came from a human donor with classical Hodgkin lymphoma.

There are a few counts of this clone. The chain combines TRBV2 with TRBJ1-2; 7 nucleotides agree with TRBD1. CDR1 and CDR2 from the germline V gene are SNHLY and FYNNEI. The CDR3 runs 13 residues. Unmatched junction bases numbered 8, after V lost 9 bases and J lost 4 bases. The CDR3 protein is CASEMDRIYGYTF. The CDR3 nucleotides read TGTGCCAGTGAAATGGACAGGATCTATGGCTACACCTTC.

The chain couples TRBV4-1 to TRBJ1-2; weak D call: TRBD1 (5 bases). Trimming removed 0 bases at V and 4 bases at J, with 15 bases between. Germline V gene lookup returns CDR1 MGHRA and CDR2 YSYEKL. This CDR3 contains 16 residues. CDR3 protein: CASSQDLPGVGYGYTF. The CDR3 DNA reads TGCGCCAGCAGCCAAGATCTTCCGGGGGTCGGCTATGGCTACACCTTC.

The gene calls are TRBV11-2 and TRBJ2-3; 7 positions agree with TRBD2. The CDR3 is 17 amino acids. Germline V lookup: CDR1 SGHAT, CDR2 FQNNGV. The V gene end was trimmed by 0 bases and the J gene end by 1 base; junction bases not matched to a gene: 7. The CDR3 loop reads CASSLEGAGWGTDTQYF. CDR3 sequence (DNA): TGTGCCAGCAGCTTAGAGGGAGCGGGGTGGGGCACAGATACGCAGTATTTT.

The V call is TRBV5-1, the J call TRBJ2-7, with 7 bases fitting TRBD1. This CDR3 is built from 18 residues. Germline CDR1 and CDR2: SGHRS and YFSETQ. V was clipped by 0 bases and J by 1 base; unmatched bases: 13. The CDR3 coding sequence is TGCGCCAGCAGCTTGGAGGGACAGCTATCTACTTGGTCCTACGAGCAGTACTTC. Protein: CASSLEGQLSTWSYEQYF.

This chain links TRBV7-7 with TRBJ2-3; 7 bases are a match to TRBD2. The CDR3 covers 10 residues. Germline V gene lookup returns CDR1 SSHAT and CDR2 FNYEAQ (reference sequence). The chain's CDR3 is CAPWGGTQYF. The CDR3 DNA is TGTGCTCCCTGGGGGGGGACGCAGTATTTT.